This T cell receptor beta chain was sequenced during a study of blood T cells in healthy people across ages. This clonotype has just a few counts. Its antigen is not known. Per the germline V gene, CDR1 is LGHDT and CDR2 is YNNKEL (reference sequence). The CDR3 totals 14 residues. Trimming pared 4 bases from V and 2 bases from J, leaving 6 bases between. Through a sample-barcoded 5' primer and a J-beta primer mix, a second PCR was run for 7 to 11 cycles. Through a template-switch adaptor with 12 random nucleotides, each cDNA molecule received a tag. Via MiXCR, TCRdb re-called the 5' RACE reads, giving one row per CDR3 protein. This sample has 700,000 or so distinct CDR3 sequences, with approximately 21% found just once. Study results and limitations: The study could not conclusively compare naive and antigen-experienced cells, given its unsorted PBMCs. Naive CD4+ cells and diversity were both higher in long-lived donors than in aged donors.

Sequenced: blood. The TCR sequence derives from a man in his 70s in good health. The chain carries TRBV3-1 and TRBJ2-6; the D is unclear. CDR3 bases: TGTGCCAGCAGCCGGCGAACTGGGGCCAACGTCCTGACTTTC. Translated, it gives CASSRRTGANVLTF. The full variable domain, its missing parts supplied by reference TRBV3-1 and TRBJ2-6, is DTAVSQTPKYLVTQMGNDKSIKCEQNLGHDTMYWYKQDSKKFLKIMFSYNNKELIINETVPNRFSPKSPDKAHLNLHINSLELGDSAVYFCASSRRTGANVLTFGAGSRLTVL.